This record looks at one T cell receptor beta chain sequence and its context. Its antigen is currently unknown. V lost 5 bases and J 0 bases, leaving 7 bases between the germline ends. Germline CDR1 SGHTA, CDR2 FQGTGA. The CDR3 runs to 13 residues. TCRB transcripts that were expressed got sequenced, as all of the isolated RNA had been reverse transcribed. TCRdb keeps only in-frame clones here, not all; method: immunoSEQ multiplex PCR. The repertoire consists of just under 150,000 clones, with about 13% occurring once and the leading ten covering roughly 1.4%. The source of the sample is a study of beta chain features in type 1 diabetes. General study points: The study notes PCR might favor shorter templates equally in patients and controls. Patients' naive, central memory and Treg TCRB repertoires seemed closer to one another than those of healthy donors. Patients with Type 1 diabetes showed moderately but significantly shorter TCRB CDR3s in all four CD4+ subsets.

The chain uses TRBV7-3 and TRBJ1-1; no clear D. The TCR originated in a man between 18 and 35 years old with type 1 diabetes. Sequencing was performed on central memory CD4+ T cells from blood. The CDR3 DNA follows: TGTGCCAGCAGCCGCGAAATGAACACTGAAGCTTTCTTT. This translates into CASSREMNTEAFF.